The 2 T cell receptor beta chains below were found in one sample sequenced in a study of blood T cell repertoires in COVID-19. Some clones are missing from TCRdb's copy, which holds only in-frame ones; the method was immunoSEQ multiplex PCR. Of approximately 270,000 clones in the sample, approximately 86% are singletons; the top ten hold roughly 8%. The sequenced sample was peripheral blood. The receptor set was obtained from a man in his forties with active or convalescent COVID-19.

The rearrangement uses TRBV5-4 and TRBJ2-7, with 9 bases fitting TRBD1. Trimming at V came to 3 bases and at J to 5 bases, leaving 9 bases not matched to a gene. The CDR3 sequence is 15 residues long. The V gene's germline CDR1 is SGHNT and CDR2 YYREEE (reference sequence). In DNA form, the CDR3 reads TGTGCCAGCAGCTCAGTGACAGGGGGTGGCGACGAGCAGTACTTC. Its translation: CASSSVTGGGDEQYF.

The rearrangement uses TRBV19 and TRBJ1-1; D might be TRBD1 (6 bases). Trimming cost V 5 bases and J 5 bases, with 12 bases left between them. The CDR3 length is 13 residues. Germline V gene sequence: CDR1 LNHDA, CDR2 SQIVND (reference sequence). The DNA of the CDR3 is TGTGCCAGTAGTCAGACAGGTAGTACTGAAGCTTTCTTT. Protein sequence: CASSQTGSTEAFF.